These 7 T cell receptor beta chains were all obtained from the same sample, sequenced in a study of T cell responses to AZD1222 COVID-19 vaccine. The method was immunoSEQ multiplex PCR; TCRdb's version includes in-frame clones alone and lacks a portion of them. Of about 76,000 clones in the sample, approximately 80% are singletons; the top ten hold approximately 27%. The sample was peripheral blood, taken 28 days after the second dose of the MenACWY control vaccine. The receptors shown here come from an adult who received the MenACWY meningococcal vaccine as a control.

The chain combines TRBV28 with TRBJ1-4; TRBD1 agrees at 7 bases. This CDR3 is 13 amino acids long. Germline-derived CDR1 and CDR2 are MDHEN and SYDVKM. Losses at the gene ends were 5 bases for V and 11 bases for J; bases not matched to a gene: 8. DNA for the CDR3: TGTGCCAGCAGTAAACCTCCGGGACAGAAACTGTTTTTT. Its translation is CASSKPPGQKLFF.

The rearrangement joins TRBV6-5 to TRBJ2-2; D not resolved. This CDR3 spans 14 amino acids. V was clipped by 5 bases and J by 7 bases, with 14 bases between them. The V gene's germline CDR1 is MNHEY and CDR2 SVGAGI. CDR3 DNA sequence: TGTGCCAGCAGTCCTGGGTCACTGGACGGGGAGCTGTTTTTT. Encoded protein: CASSPGSLDGELFF.

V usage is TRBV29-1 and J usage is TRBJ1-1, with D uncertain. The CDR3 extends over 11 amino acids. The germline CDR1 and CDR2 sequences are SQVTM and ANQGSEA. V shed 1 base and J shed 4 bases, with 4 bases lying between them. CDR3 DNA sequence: TGCAGCGTTGAAGTTTCCACTGAAGCTTTCTTT. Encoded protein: CSVEVSTEAFF. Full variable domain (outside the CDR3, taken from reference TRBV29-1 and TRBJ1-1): SAVISQKPSRDICQRGTSLTIQCQVDSQVTMMFWYRQQPGQSLTLIATANQGSEATYESGFVIDKFPISRPNLTFSTLTVSNMSPEDSSIYLCSVEVSTEAFFGQGTRLTVV.

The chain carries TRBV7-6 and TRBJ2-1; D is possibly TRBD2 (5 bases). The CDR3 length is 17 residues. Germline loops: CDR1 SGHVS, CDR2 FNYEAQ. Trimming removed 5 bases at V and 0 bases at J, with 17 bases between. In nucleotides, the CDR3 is TGTGCCAGCAGCCTGTACGGGGAGATGAGCTCCTACAATGAGCAGTTCTTC. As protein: CASSLYGEMSSYNEQFF.

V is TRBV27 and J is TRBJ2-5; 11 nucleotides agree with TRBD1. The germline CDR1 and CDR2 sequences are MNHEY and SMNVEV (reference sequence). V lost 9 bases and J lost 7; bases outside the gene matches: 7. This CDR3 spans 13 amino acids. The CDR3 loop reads CASSDRGHGTQYF. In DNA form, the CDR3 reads TGTGCCAGTTCGGACAGGGGGCATGGGACCCAGTACTTC.

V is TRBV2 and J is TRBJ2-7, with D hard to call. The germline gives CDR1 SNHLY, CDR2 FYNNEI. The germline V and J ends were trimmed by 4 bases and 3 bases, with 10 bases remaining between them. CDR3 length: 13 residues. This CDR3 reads CASSVGQHYEQYF. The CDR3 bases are TGTGCCAGCAGTGTCGGTCAGCACTACGAGCAGTACTTC.

The CDR3 region is CASSPGQNTEAFF. The CDR3 DNA follows: TGTGCCAGCAGCCCCGGACAGAACACTGAAGCTTTCTTT. The V call is TRBV12-3 or TRBV12-4, the J call TRBJ1-1; the D gene is possibly TRBD1 (5 bases). CDR3 size: 13 residues. V lost 6 bases and J lost 1, with 9 bases in between.